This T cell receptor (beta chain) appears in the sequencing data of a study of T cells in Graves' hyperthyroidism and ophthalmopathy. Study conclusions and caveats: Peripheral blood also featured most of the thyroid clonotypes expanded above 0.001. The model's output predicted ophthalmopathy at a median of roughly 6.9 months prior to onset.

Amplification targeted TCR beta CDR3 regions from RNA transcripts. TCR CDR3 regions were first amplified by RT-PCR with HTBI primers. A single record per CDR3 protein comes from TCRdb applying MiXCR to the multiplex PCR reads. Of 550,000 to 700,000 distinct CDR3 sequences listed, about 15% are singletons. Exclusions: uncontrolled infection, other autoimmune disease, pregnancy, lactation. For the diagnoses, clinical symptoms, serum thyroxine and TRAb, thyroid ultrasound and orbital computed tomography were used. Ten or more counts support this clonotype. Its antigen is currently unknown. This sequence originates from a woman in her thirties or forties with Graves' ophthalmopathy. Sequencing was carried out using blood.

For the CDR3, the DNA is TGTGCCAGCAGTTTGGGACAGCACACTGAAGCTTTCTTT. This sequence encodes CASSLGQHTEAFF. The chain is built from TRBV6-5 and TRBJ1-1; the match to TRBD1 covers 7 bases. The CDR3 is made up of 13 amino acids. Germline CDR1 is MNHEY and CDR2 is SVGAGI. V lost 4 bases and J lost 3; bases outside the gene matches: 2.